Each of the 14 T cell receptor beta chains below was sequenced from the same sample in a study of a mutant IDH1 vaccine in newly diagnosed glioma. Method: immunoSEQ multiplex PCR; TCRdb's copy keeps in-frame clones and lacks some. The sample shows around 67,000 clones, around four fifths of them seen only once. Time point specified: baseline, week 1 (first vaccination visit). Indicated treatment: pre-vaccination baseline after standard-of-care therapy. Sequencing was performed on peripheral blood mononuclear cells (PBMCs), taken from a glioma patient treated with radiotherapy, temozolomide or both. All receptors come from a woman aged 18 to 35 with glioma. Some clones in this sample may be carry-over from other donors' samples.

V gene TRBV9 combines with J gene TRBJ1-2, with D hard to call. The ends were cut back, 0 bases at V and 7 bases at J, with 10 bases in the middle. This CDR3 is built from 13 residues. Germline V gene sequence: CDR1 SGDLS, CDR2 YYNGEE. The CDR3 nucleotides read TGTGCCAGCAGCGTAGGAGGGATGGGTGGCTACACCTTC. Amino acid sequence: CASSVGGMGGYTF.

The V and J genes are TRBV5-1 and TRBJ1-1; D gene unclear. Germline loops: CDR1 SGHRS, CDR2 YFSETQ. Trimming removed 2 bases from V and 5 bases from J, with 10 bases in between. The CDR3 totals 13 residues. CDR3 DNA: TGCGCCAGCAGCTTAGGAGTGGGGACTGAAGCTTTCTTT. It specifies CASSLGVGTEAFF.

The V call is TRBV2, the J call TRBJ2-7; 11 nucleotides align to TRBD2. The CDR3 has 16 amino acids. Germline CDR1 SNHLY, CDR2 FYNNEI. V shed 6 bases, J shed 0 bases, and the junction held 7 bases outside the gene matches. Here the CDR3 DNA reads TGTGCCAGCAGCGCCCTTCTAGCGGGGGGCTCCTACGAGCAGTACTTC. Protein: CASSALLAGGSYEQYF.

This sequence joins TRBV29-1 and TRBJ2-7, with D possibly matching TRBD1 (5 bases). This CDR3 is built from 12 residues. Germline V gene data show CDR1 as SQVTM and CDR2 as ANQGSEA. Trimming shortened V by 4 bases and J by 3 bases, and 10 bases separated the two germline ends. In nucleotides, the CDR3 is TGCAGCGTTGGTTCAGGGCTCTACGAGCAGTACTTC. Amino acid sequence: CSVGSGLYEQYF.

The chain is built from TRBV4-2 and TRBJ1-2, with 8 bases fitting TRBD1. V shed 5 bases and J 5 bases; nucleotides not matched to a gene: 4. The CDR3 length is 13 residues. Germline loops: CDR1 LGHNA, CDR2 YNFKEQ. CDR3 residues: CASSFRQGYGYTF. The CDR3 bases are TGTGCCAGCAGCTTTCGACAGGGGTATGGCTACACCTTC.

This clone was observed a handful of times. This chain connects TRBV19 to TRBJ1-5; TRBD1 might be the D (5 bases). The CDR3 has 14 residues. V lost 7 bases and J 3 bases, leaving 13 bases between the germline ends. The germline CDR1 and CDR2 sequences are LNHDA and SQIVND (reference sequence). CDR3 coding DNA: TGTGCCAGTACCCCGGAGGGGCCCAATCAGCCCCAGCATTTT. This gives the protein CASTPEGPNQPQHF.

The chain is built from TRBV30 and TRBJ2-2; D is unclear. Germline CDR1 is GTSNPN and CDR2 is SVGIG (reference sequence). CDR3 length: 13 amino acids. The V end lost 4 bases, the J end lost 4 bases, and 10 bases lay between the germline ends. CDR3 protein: CAWKADFTGELFF. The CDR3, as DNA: TGTGCCTGGAAGGCGGATTTCACCGGGGAGCTGTTTTTT.

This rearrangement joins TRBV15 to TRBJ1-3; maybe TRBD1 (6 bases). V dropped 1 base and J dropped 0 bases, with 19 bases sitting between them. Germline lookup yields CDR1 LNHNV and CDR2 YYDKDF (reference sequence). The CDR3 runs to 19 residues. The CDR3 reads CATSRVTGGALHSGNTIYF. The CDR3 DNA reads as TGTGCCACCAGCAGAGTGACAGGAGGGGCTCTTCACTCTGGAAACACCATATATTTT.

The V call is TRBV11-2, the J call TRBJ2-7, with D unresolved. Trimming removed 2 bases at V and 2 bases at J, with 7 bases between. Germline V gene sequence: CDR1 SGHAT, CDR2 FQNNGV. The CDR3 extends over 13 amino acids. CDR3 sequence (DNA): TGTGCCAGCAGCTTAACAACTACCTACGAGCAGTACTTC. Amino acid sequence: CASSLTTTYEQYF.

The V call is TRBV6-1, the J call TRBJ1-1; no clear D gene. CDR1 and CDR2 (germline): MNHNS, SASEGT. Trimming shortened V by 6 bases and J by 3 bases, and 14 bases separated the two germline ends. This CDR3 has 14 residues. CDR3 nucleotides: TGTGCCAGCAGCGAACTGGGCGTTCACACTGAAGCTTTCTTT. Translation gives CASSELGVHTEAFF.

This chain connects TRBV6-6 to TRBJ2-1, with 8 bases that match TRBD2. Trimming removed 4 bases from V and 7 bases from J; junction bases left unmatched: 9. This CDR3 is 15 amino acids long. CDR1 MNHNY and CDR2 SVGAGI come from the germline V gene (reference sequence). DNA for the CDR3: TGTGCCAGCAGTTCCGAGCGGGGGAGGATAAATGAGCAGTTCTTC. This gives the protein CASSSERGRINEQFF.

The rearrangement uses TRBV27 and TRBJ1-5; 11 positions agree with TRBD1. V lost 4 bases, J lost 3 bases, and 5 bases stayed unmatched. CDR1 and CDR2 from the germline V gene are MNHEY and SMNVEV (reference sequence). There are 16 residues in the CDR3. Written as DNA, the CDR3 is TGTGCCAGCAGTTCGGGACAGGGGGTTAACAATCAGCCCCAGCATTTT. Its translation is CASSSGQGVNNQPQHF.

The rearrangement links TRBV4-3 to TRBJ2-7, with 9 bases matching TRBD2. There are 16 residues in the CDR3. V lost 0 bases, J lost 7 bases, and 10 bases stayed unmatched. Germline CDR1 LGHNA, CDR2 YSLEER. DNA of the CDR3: TGCGCCAGCAGCCAAGAGCCCATAGCGGGGGCGGGGGAGCAGTACTTC. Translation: CASSQEPIAGAGEQYF.

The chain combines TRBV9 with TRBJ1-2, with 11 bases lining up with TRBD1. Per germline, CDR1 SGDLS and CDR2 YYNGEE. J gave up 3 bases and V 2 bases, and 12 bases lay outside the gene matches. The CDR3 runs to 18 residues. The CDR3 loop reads CASSVKRGGTGGDYGYTF. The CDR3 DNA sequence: TGTGCCAGCAGCGTTAAGAGAGGGGGGACAGGGGGAGACTATGGCTACACCTTC.